The rows below give T cell receptor beta chains drawn from one sample of a study of blood T cell repertoires in COVID-19. Assay used: immunoSEQ multiplex PCR; TCRdb lists only in-frame clones, some missing. Of about 140,000 clones listed, under 85% are singletons. The sample consisted of peripheral blood. These receptors all come from an elderly woman in a cohort sampled during active or convalescent COVID-19. Each CDR3 is given with its conserved first and last residue. Each record gives: D gene, J gene, V gene, CDR3 DNA, CDR3 protein. A D gene is named only where the DNA matches it firmly.

D: TRBD2; J: TRBJ2-2; V: TRBV14; DNA: TGTGCCAGCGAGCGGGGTCAGGGGAACACCGGGGAGCTGTTTTTT; CDR3: CASERGQGNTGELFF
D: TRBD1; J: TRBJ1-5; V: TRBV7-2; DNA: TGTGCCAGCAGCCCGAGGACAGGGTACAATCAGCCCCAGCATTTT; CDR3: CASSPRTGYNQPQHF
D: -; J: TRBJ1-1; V: TRBV6-2/TRBV6-3; DNA: TGTGCCAGCAGTTCAGGGAACACTGAAGCTTTCTTT; CDR3: CASSSGNTEAFF
D: -; J: TRBJ1-2; V: TRBV6-5; DNA: TGTGCCAGCAGTTCCACGGGACACAGCAGCTACACCTTC; CDR3: CASSSTGHSSYTF
D: TRBD2; J: TRBJ2-7; V: TRBV14; DNA: TGTGCCAGCAGCCAGGTACTAGCGGGCGAGCAGTACTTC; CDR3: CASSQVLAGEQYF
D: -; J: TRBJ2-1; V: TRBV7-8; DNA: TGTGCCAGCACCCAGGGACTCAACAATGAGCAGTTCTTC; CDR3: CASTQGLNNEQFF
D: TRBD1; J: TRBJ2-3; V: TRBV5-1; DNA: TGCGCCAGCAGCTACAGGACAGGGGAAGATACGCAGTATTTT; CDR3: CASSYRTGEDTQYF
D: -; J: TRBJ1-2; V: TRBV29-1; DNA: TGCAGCGTTGCGTCTGTAAACTATGGCTACACCTTC; CDR3: CSVASVNYGYTF
D: -; J: TRBJ1-1; V: TRBV6-1; DNA: TGTGCCAGCAGTGAATACACTCAGGGGGAAGCTTTCTTT; CDR3: CASSEYTQGEAFF
D: -; J: TRBJ1-2; V: TRBV6-5; DNA: TGTGCCAGCAGCGGTAGGACACCCCCTTATGGCTACACCTTC; CDR3: CASSGRTPPYGYTF
D: TRBD2; J: TRBJ2-7; V: TRBV15; DNA: TGTGCCACCAGCAAGGCTAGCGGGGGGCCCTACGAGCAGTACTTC; CDR3: CATSKASGGPYEQYF
D: -; J: TRBJ2-6; V: TRBV9; DNA: TGTGCCAGCAGCGTCAGGGTAGGGGCCAACGTCCTGACTTTC; CDR3: CASSVRVGANVLTF
D: -; J: TRBJ1-1; V: TRBV28; DNA: TGTGCCAGCGTTAGGGGAGGGTATCCTAACACTGAAGCTTTCTTT; CDR3: CASVRGGYPNTEAFF
D: -; J: TRBJ1-6; V: TRBV30; DNA: TGTGCCTGGAGTTCTCAGGGAAATTCACCCCTCCACTTT; CDR3: CAWSSQGNSPLHF
D: -; J: TRBJ1-2; V: TRBV7-9; DNA: TGTGCCAGCAGCTTAGCCCACCTTCGGGGGGGAGGCTACACCTTC; CDR3: CASSLAHLRGGGYTF
D: TRBD1; J: TRBJ1-6; V: TRBV4-1; DNA: TGCGCCAGCACCCAGGGGGCAGGCTCCCTTGGGTCACCCCTCCACTTT; CDR3: CASTQGAGSLGSPLHF
D: -; J: TRBJ2-1; V: TRBV24-1; DNA: TGTGCCACCAGTGATCTTAGGCAGGGAACCTACAATGAGCAGTTCTTC; CDR3: CATSDLRQGTYNEQFF
D: -; J: TRBJ2-5; V: TRBV4-2; DNA: TGTGCCAGCAGCCAAGCCCCCCTGCGGGGTCAGGAGACCCAGTACTTC; CDR3: CASSQAPLRGQETQYF
D: TRBD2; J: TRBJ2-3; V: TRBV13; DNA: TGTGCCAGCAACTCCTTCCGGGGGGAAAACACAGATACGCAGTATTTT; CDR3: CASNSFRGENTDTQYF
D: -; J: TRBJ1-2; V: TRBV30; DNA: TGTGCCTGGAGACGGCTCGGGCAGGGTGGCTACACCTTC; CDR3: CAWRRLGQGGYTF
D: -; J: TRBJ1-4; V: TRBV7-9; DNA: TGTGCCAGCAGGGTGGGGGGAGGACCCGGAAAACTGTTTTTT; CDR3: CASRVGGGPGKLFF
D: -; J: TRBJ1-3; V: TRBV9; DNA: TGTGCCAGCAGTGGCTCACGTGGAAACACCATATATTTT; CDR3: CASSGSRGNTIYF